The clone carrying this T cell receptor (beta chain) was recorded a few times. One entry per CDR3 protein, called by TCRdb with MiXCR from the 5' RACE reads. The sample gives 25,000 to 40,000 distinct CDR3 sequences, around 22% of which show up once; 4.3% is in the top ten. V shed 1 base and J shed 9 bases, with 19 bases lying between them. Germline CDR1 reads SGHVS; CDR2 reads FNYEAQ. The CDR3 spans 17 residues. The gene calls are TRBV7-6 and TRBJ1-6; D not certain. The sequenced material came from memory CD4+ T cells sorted from blood. Subset in this sample: memory CD4+ T cells, CD4+CD45RO+CD25-. The clonotype comes from a female donor with breast cancer. The CDR3 here is CASSLVGRGKGRSPLHF. The CDR3 DNA follows: TGTGCCAGCAGCTTAGTTGGTAGAGGGAAGGGCCGTTCACCCCTCCACTTT.